The present T cell receptor beta chain was sequenced within a study of cytomegalovirus exposure and HLA in healthy donors listed by TCRdb under 2017. Describing the broader study: According to an earlier analysis of 450 to 650 of the donors, some 180 million T cells yielded roughly 110 million unique TCR beta sequences and around 280 Gb of sequence data. Rather than using new phenotypic data, the later analysis identified candidate immune exposures from TCR beta sequences and from how often those sequences occurred across donors. In a later genetic analysis, genome-wide SNP genotypes for about 55% of the roughly 700 donors were used, and that subset was treated as a discovery cohort. An earlier analysis of 500 to 750 of the donors applied high-throughput TCR beta sequencing to assess whether each TCR beta V gene segment acted as functional or pseudogenic. Among roughly 400 genotyped donors of the cohort, an average of around 220,000 unique TCR beta nucleotide sequences was sequenced per donor, of which about 19% were non-productive. To study patterns of TCR occurrence, a later analysis re-analyzed previously published TCR beta repertoires from just over 650 donors and added high-resolution HLA genotyping. Both class I and class II loci were covered by HLA typing, at four-digit resolution. Among the roughly 400 genotyped donors, around 81% belonged to the genetic ancestry cluster associated with self-reported Caucasian donors. Because of strong linkage in the cohort, five DR-DQ haplotypes were treated as single units for association and clustering. A separate validation cohort of some 130 different subjects was used in addition to the approximately 610-subject first cohort. Every discovery cohort repertoire had been produced on one sequencing platform. Donor age, sex, ethnicity and CMV serostatus were compiled together with the repertoire data. The number of donors typed differed by locus, with about 620-630 for A, B, C, DRB1 and DQB1, 522 for DQA1, over 600 for DPA1, and around 430 for DPB1. The T cell repertoires of roughly 660 subjects were profiled by immunosequencing and related to cytomegalovirus serostatus. About 310 gigabases of sequencing data and tens of millions of unique TCR sequences were included in an early release covering roughly 600 HLA-typed donors. The aim of the study was to test whether cataloging public T cell receptors could identify signatures of past pathogen exposure. To predict cytomegalovirus infection status, the study combined high-throughput TCR immunosequencing, statistical association of individual TCRs with disease status, and machine learning.

The library was prepared using the immunoSEQ multiplex PCR assay. A mixture of 60 forward primers for TCR Vbeta segments and 13 reverse primers for TCR Jbeta segments was used in the multiplex PCR. The CDR3 region of rearranged TCR beta genes was amplified from genomic DNA with a multiplex PCR assay. The Illumina HiSeq System was used to sequence the amplified TCR beta libraries as 87-base-pair reads. As for the authors' bioinformatics: In a later analysis, some 80 million unique TCR beta chains were counted across the approximately 670 repertoires, and approximately 9.9 million of these chains were shared by at least two donors. Raw reads were error-corrected and collapsed into unique sequences with a nearest-neighbor algorithm that merged closely related sequences to remove PCR and sequencing errors. Alignment of CDR3 sequences to IMGT reference sequences was used to assign V, D and J gene segments. For a sequence to be retained, a match of at least six nucleotides to both a V gene segment and a J gene segment was required. A rearrangement was called productive if the CDR3 had no stop codons and remained in frame with V and J, and every other rearrangement was called non-productive. CDR3 was defined according to IMGT convention as the region running from the second conserved V-encoded cysteine to the conserved J-encoded phenylalanine. The earlier analysis of 587 of the donors excluded sequences that lacked an unambiguous match to a single V gene segment. In an earlier analysis of approximately 560 of the donors, a V segment was called functional when productive rearrangements were above 56.7%, and segregating when the standard deviation between donors exceeded 5%. A statistical classification framework was developed to diagnose cytomegalovirus status using the catalog of TCR beta chain sequences. A later analysis assigned V and J genes by comparing TCR nucleotide sequences with IMGT/GENE-DB human TR gene sequences. The TCRdist pipeline was used in a later analysis to assign CDR3 sequences and most-parsimonious VDJ recombination scenarios. In a later analysis, each TCR beta chain was defined by its CDR3 amino acid sequence together with its V-gene family, and reads without a unique V-gene family were excluded. A later analysis removed several hundred highly shared, low-generation-probability nucleotide sequences to deal with suspected cross-contamination and a sequencing artifact. A later analysis calculated a clonal expansion index for each public chain from normalized within-repertoire ranks of inferred template counts. In a later analysis, generation probabilities were computed using a VDJ recombination model fitted to out-of-frame rearrangements, and the results were checked against IGoR. In a later analysis, TCR-TCR, TCR-HLA and TCR-CMV co-occurrence was scored with hypergeometric tests, and a repertoire-size bias correction was applied to TCR pairs. A later analysis estimated false discovery rates by permuting HLA or CMV assignments 20 times. A later analysis grouped co-occurring TCRs with DBSCAN, adding TCRdist sequence similarity when clustering within HLA-allele-positive subsets. Repertoires with fewer than 30,000 or more than 120,000 public chains, plus five repertoires with anomalous nucleotide sharing, were excluded from co-occurrence clustering. Entries here come from immuneACCESS through TCRdb and include only in-frame sequences with V and J called. Some clones fail to appear in such tables; in the studies checked, an unresolved V gene covers under half of the shortfall, and the cause of the remainder is unknown. D and trimming come from the DNA, and the V and J calls and clone size come from that table. For this sample there are approximately 220,000 clones; approximately 88% appear just once. Of the sample, 0.71% is held by the ten largest clones.

Including cysteine and phenylalanine, the CDR3 has 14 amino acids. Just the 42-base CDR3 DNA is kept, in frame starting at base 1. CDR1 and CDR2 are drawn from the germline V gene (reference sequence): MNHEY, SMNVEV. V and J are truncated by 6 bases and 1 base respectively, leaving an intervening sequence of 13 bases. The investigation overall reported the following: Assigning TCR associations to individual alleles was difficult when HLA alleles, especially DR and DQ, strongly co-occurred. HLA typing was unavailable for some donors at each locus, so association tests used only the typed subset. The study listed approximately 150 TCR beta chains as associated with cytomegalovirus. In a later analysis, TCR association rates were found to vary across HLA loci, with the most associated TCRs seen for DRB1 alleles and the fewest for HLA-C alleles. This cohort had only TCR beta chains sequenced, and the lack of alpha or paired-chain data limited which features could be detected. Linkage disequilibrium might explain the correlated functional status among segregating V segments, but an unknown experimental factor could not be excluded. A later analysis reported that several top co-occurrence clusters appeared linked to parvovirus B19, influenza, CMV and Epstein-Barr virus. The only immune exposure information available for the cohort was CMV serostatus. Presence/absence analyses assumed roughly uniform sequencing depth across donors, an assumption that may not hold. The sequencing pipeline was judged likely to have produced a cluster of highly shared sequence variants as a technical artifact. According to the authors, the approach could potentially be generalized to other disease states and immunological phenotypes. Across donors, most TCR sequences were observed very rarely, whereas some public TCRs were present in many individuals. In a later genetic analysis, fewer N-insertions in productive TCRs were reported among donors in an Asian-associated ancestry cluster than the roughly 700-donor mean. A later analysis associated about 17,000 TCR beta sequences with specific HLA alleles at a false discovery rate of 0.05. In a later analysis, HLA-associated TCR beta chains were found to be more clonally expanded and to have lower generation probabilities than equally common non-associated chains. In a later genetic analysis, a missense DCLRE1C variant was associated with V-gene and J-gene trimming of TCR beta chains, and the association was replicated in an independent cohort. Some IMGT-functional V segments, including TRBV6-2 and TRBV6-3, could not be distinguished by the 87-base-pair reads and were therefore excluded. Cytomegalovirus status was reported to be diagnosed by the classifier with high specificity and sensitivity in both the original and validation cohorts. Over 15 rarely observed V segments, including chromosome 9 orphons, were excluded from the earlier analysis of several hundred of the donors because counts were too low. A further reported finding was that TCR beta sequences accurately predicted the HLA-A and HLA-B alleles for most subjects in the first cohort. In vitro tests confirmed that three of the cytomegalovirus-associated TCR beta chains recognize cytomegalovirus antigens. Broadly in line with IMGT annotations, most TCR beta V segments showed up in productive rearrangements about 87% or about 30% of the time in an earlier analysis of 450 to 600 of the donors. Most CMV-associated TCR beta chains appeared to be HLA-restricted in a later analysis, and the HLA associations seemed to be driven largely by CMV exposure.

The cohort comprised some 680 healthy bone marrow donors. Cohort members were all nominally healthy when sampled, although unrecorded immune exposures were likely present. The donor was CMV seronegative and was included in the group of about 350 seronegative cohort members. Every donor gave a peripheral blood sample, and the peripheral blood mononuclear cells from that sample were used for TCR beta sequencing. The Qiagen DNeasy Blood Extraction Kit was used to extract genomic DNA from the blood cell samples. As concerns this clone: This clone's antigen is unknown. Base qualities are missing; no much larger clone stands one base away.

Recombination joined TRBV27 with TRBJ2-7; a tentative D call is TRBD2 (7 bases match). The specimen sequenced was PBMCs. The sequence derives from a boy aged 2 to 10 in good health and CMV-seronegative. The CDR3 in this case is CASSRRGASYEQYF. The nucleotide sequence is given as TGTGCCAGCAGCCGCCGGGGGGCATCCTACGAGCAGTACTTC.